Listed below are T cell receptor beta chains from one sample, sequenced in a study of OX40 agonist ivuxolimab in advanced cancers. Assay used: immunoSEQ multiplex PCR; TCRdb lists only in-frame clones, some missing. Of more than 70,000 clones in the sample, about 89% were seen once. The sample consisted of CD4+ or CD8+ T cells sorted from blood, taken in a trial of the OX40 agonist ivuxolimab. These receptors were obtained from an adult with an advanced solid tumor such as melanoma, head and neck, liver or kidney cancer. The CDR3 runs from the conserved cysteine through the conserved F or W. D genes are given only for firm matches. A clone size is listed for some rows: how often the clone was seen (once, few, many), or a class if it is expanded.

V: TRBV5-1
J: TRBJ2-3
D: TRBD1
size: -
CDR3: CASSKGQSTDTQYF
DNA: TGCGCCAGCAGCAAGGGACAGAGCACAGATACGCAGTATTTT

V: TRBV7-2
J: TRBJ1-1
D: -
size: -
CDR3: CASSVVRGSGTEAFF
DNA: TGTGCCAGCAGCGTCGTTAGGGGAAGTGGGACTGAAGCTTTCTTT

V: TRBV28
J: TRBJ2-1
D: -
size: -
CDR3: CASTFSGRGGNNEQFF
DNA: TGTGCCAGCACCTTTTCCGGCAGGGGGGGGAACAATGAGCAGTTCTTC

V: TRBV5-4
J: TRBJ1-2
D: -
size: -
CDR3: CASSLDGGYGYTF
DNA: TGTGCCAGCAGCTTGGATGGCGGCTATGGCTACACCTTC

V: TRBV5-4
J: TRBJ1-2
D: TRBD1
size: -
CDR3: CASRKDRGAGGYTF
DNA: TGTGCCAGCAGAAAAGACAGGGGGGCTGGAGGCTACACCTTC

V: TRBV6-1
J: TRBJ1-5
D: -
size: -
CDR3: CASSVSRSLNQPQHF
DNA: TGTGCCAGCAGTGTCAGCCGGTCCCTCAATCAGCCCCAGCATTTT

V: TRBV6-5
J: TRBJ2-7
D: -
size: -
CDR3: CASSYSVLLSEQYF
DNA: TGTGCCAGCAGTTACTCAGTTTTGCTGAGCGAGCAGTACTTC

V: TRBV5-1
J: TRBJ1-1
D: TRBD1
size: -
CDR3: CASSVNGQGLNTEAFF
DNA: TGCGCCAGCAGCGTAAACGGACAGGGACTGAACACTGAAGCTTTCTTT

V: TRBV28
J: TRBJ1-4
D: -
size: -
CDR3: CASSFPQGFGEKLFF
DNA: TGTGCCAGCAGTTTCCCCCAGGGTTTCGGTGAAAAACTGTTTTTT

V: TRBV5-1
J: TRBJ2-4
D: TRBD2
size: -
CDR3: CASSRGTSGSAGNIQYF
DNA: TGCGCCAGCAGCCGGGGGACTAGCGGGAGTGCAGGAAACATTCAGTACTTC

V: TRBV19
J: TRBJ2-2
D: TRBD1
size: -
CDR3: CASRRARGQDGELFF
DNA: TGTGCCAGTAGAAGGGCCAGGGGGCAAGACGGGGAGCTGTTTTTT

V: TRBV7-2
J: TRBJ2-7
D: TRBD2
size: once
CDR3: CASSATSGTYEQYF
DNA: TGTGCCAGCAGCGCCACTAGCGGGACCTACGAGCAGTACTTC

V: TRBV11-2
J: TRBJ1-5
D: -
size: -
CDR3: CASSLGAGQPQHF
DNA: TGTGCCAGCAGCTTGGGGGCCGGGCAGCCCCAGCATTTT

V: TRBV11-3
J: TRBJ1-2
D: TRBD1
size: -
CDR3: CASSVQGAGGYTF
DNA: TGTGCCAGCAGCGTCCAGGGGGCTGGTGGCTACACCTTC

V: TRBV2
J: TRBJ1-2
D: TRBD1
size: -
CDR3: CASRSSGTGVGYTF
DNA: TGTGCCAGCAGGAGCTCCGGGACAGGGGTTGGCTACACCTTC

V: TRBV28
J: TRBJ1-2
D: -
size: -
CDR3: CASLGHQGGYTF
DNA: TGTGCCAGCCTTGGACACCAGGGGGGCTACACCTTC

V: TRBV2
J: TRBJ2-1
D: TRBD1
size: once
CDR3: CASRRPGTGKNEQFF
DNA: TGTGCCAGCAGACGCCCCGGGACAGGGAAAAATGAGCAGTTCTTC

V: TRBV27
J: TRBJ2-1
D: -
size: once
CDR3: CASSSKLTGSSYNEQFF
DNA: TGTGCCAGCAGTTCTAAGCTTACAGGGAGCTCCTACAATGAGCAGTTCTTC

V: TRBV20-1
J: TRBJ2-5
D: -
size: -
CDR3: CSALQETQYF
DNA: TGCAGTGCCCTCCAAGAGACCCAGTACTTC

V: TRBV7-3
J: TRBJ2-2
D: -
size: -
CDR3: CASSSAGLGSGELFF
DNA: TGTGCCAGCAGCTCCGCAGGGTTAGGATCCGGGGAGCTGTTTTTT

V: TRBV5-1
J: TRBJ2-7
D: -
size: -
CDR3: CASSPQGTYEQYF
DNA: TGCGCCAGCAGCCCCCAGGGGACCTACGAGCAGTACTTC

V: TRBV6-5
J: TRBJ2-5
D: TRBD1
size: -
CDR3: CASSYQTGGAGETQYF
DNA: TGTGCCAGCAGTTACCAGACAGGGGGAGCGGGTGAGACCCAGTACTTC

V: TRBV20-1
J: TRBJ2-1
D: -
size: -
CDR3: CSASAMGGQFF
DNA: TGCAGTGCTAGCGCGATGGGAGGTCAGTTCTTC

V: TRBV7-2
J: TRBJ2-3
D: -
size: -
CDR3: CASSQQTKRSDTQYF
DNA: TGTGCCAGCAGCCAGCAGACTAAAAGGTCAGATACGCAGTATTTT

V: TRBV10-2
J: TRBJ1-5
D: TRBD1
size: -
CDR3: CASTGQGSNQPQHF
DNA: TGCGCCAGCACCGGACAGGGGAGCAATCAGCCCCAGCATTTT

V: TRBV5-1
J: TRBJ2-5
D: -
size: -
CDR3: CASSSGRETQYF
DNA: TGCGCCAGCAGCTCTGGGAGGGAGACCCAGTACTTC

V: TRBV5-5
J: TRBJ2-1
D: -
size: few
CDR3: CASSAGRWYNEQFF
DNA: TGTGCCAGCAGCGCTGGTAGGTGGTACAATGAGCAGTTCTTC

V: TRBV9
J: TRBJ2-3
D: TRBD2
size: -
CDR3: CASSVVPSGRAGTDTQYF
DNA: TGTGCCAGCAGCGTAGTCCCTAGCGGGAGGGCCGGCACAGATACGCAGTATTTT

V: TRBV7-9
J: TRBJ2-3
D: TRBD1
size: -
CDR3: CASSLDRGPPDTQYF
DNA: TGTGCCAGCAGCTTGGACAGGGGTCCTCCAGATACGCAGTATTTT

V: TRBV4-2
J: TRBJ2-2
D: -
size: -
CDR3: CASSTGYANTGELFF
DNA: TGTGCCAGCAGCACAGGATACGCGAACACCGGGGAGCTGTTTTTT

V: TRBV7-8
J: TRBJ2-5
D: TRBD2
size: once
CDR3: CASSLENSSGETQYF
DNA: TGTGCCAGCAGCTTAGAAAACTCTAGCGGGGAGACCCAGTACTTC

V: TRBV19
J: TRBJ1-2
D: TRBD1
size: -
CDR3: CASSTGQVYGYTF
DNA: TGTGCCAGTAGTACCGGACAGGTCTATGGCTACACCTTC

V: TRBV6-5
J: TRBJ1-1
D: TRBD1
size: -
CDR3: CASSKGQGAYTEAFF
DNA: TGTGCCAGCAGTAAAGGACAGGGGGCATACACTGAAGCTTTCTTT

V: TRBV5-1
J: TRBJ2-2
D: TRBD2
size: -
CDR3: CASSLGHSGSATGELFF
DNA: TGCGCCAGCAGCTTGGGCCATAGCGGGAGTGCCACCGGGGAGCTGTTTTTT

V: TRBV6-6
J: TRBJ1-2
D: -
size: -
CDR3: CASRSTKAGYTF
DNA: TGTGCCAGCAGGTCAACAAAGGCGGGCTACACCTTC